This TCR beta chain was recovered during a study of blood T cell repertoires in COVID-19. Produced via immunoSEQ multiplex PCR; TCRdb's table is partial and in-frame only. The table records approximately 300,000 clones, 89% of them present only once. Looked up from germline, CDR1 is SGHDN and CDR2 is FVKESK. With 1 base clipped from V and 15 bases from J, the junction kept 7 bases outside the gene matches. This CDR3 is 12 amino acids long. The sequenced sample was PBMCs or T cells enriched from blood (not recorded which). The TCR sequence derives from a woman aged 25 to 39 who had recovered from COVID-19. The chain couples TRBV14 to TRBJ2-3, with TRBD1 matching 7 bases. As DNA, the CDR3 is TGTGCCAGCAGCCAAGTCCGGGGACAGATCTATTTT. The encoded protein is CASSQVRGQIYF.